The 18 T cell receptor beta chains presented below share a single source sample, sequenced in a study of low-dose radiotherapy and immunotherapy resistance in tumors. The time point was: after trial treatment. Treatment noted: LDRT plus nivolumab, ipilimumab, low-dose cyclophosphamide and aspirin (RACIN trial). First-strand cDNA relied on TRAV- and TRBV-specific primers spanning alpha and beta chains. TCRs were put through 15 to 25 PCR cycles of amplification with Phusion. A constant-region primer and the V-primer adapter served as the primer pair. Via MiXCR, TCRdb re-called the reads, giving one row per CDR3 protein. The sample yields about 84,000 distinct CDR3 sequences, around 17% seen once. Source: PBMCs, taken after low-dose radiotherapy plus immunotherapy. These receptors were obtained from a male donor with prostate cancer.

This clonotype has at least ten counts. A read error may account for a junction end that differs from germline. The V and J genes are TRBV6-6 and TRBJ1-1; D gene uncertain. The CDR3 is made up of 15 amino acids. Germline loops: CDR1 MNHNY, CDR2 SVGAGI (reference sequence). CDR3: CASSDSGGNGPEAFF. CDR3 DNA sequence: TGTGCCAGCAGTGACTCGGGTGGGAATGGTCCTGAAGCTTTCTTT.

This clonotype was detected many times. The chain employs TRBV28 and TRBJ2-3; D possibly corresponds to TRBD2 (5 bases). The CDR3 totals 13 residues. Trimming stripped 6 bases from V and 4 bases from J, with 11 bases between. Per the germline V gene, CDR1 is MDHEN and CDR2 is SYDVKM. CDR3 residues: CASRRTSADTQYF. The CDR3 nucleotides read TGTGCCAGCAGACGGACTTCAGCAGATACGCAGTATTTT.

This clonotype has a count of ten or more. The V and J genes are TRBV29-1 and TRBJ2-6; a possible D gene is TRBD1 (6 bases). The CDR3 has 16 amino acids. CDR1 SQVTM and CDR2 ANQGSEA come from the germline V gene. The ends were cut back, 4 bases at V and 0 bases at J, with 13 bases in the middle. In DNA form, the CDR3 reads TGCAGCGTTGCAGGGGCTGGGGCCTCTGGGGCCAACGTCCTGACTTTC. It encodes CSVAGAGASGANVLTF. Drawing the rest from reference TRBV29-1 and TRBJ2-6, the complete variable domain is SAVISQKPSRDICQRGTSLTIQCQVDSQVTMMFWYRQQPGQSLTLIATANQGSEATYESGFVIDKFPISRPNLTFSTLTVSNMSPEDSSIYLCSVAGAGASGANVLTFGAGSRLTVL.

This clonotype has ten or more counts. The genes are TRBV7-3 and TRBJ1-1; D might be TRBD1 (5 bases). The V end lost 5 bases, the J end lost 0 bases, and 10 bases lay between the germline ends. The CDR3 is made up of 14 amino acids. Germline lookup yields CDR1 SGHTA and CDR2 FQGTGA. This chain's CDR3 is CASSATEMNTEAFF. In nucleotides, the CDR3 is TGTGCCAGCAGCGCGACAGAAATGAACACTGAAGCTTTCTTT.

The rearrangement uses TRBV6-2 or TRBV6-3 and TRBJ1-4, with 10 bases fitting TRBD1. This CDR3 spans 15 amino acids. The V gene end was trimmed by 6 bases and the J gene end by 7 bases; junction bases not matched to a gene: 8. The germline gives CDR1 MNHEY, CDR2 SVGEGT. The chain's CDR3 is CASRSGQGRTEKLFF. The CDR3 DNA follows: TGTGCCAGCAGATCGGGACAGGGGAGGACTGAAAAACTGTTTTTT.

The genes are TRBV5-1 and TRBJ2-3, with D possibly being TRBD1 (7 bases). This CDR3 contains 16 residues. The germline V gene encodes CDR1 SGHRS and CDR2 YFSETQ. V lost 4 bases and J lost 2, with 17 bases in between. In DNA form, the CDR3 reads TGCGCCAGCAGCGGTGCGGGACAGCTATTCACAGATACGCAGTATTTT. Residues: CASSGAGQLFTDTQYF.

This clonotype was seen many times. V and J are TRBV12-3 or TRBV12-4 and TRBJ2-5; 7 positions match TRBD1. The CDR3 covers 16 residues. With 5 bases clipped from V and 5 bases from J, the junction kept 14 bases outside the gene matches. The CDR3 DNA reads TGTGCCAGCAGTCCGTACAGGGGAGCATTGGCGGAGACCCAGTACTTC. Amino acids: CASSPYRGALAETQYF.

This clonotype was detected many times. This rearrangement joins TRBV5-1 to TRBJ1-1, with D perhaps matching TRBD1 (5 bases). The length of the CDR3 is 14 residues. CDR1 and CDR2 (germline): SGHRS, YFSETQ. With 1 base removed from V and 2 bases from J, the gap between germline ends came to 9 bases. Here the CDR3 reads CASSLRDPNTEAFF. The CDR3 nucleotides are TGCGCCAGCAGCTTGAGGGACCCAAACACTGAAGCTTTCTTT.

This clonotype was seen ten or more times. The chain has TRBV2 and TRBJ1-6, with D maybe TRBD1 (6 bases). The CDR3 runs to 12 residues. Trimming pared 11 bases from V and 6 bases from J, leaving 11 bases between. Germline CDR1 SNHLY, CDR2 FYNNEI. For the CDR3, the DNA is TGTGCCGGAGGACAGAGTAATTCACCCCTCCACTTT. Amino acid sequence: CAGGQSNSPLHF.

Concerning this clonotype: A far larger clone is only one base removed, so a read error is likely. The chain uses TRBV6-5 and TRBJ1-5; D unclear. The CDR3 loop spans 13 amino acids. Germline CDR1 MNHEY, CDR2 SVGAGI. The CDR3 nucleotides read TGTGCCAGCAAGCCCTTAACTGATCAGCGCCAGCATTTT. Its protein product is CASKPLTDQRQHF.

CDR3 region: CAWSPQTAGNEKLFF. The DNA for the CDR3 is TGTGCCTGGAGTCCCCAGACGGCAGGAAATGAAAAACTGTTTTTT. This chain uses TRBV30 with TRBJ1-4, with D unclear. V was shortened by 2 bases and J by 5 bases, with 15 bases between the two germline ends. The CDR3 runs 15 residues. CDR1 is GTSNPN and CDR2 is SVGIG in the germline V gene (reference sequence).

The CDR3 nucleotides read TGTGCCAGCCTTGGACTAGCGGGATCCACCGGGGAGCTGTTTTTT. The encoded protein is CASLGLAGSTGELFF. The chain uses TRBV6-1 and TRBJ2-2, with 12 positions matching TRBD2. The J segment lost 4 bases and the V segment lost 8 bases, leaving 5 bases of the junction unmatched. CDR1 is MNHNS, CDR2 SASEGT, per germline. The length of the CDR3 is 15 residues.

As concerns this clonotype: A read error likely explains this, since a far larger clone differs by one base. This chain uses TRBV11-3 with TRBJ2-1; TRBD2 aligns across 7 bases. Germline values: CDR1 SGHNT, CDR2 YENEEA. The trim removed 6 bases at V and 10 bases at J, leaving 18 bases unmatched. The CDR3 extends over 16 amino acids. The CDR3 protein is CASSPPLGLDPDEQFF. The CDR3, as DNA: TGTGCCAGCAGTCCGCCCCTCGGACTAGATCCAGACGAGCAGTTCTTC.

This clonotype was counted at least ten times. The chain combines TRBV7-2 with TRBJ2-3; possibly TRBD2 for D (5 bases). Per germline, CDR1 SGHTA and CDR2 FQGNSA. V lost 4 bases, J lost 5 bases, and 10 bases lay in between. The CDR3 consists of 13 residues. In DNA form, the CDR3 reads TGTGCCAGCAGCTCCGGAGGCCGAGATACGCAGTATTTT. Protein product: CASSSGGRDTQYF. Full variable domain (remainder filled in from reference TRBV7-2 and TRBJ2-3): GAGVSQSPSNKVTEKGKDVELRCDPISGHTALYWYRQSLGQGLEFLIYFQGNSAPDKSGLPSDRFSAERTGGSVSTLTIQRTQQEDSAVYLCASSSGGRDTQYFGPGTRLTVL.

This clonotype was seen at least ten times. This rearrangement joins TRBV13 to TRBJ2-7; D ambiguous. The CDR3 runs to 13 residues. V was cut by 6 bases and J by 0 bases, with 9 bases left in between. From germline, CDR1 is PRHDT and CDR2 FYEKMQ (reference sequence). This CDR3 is CASRIASSYEQYF. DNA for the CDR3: TGTGCCAGCAGAATTGCCAGCTCCTACGAGCAGTACTTC. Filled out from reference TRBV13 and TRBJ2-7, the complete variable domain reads AAGVIQSPRHLIKEKRETATLKCYPIPRHDTVYWYQQGPGQDPQFLISFYEKMQSDKGSIPDRFSAQQFSDYHSELNMSSLELGDSALYFCASRIASSYEQYFGPGTRLTVT.

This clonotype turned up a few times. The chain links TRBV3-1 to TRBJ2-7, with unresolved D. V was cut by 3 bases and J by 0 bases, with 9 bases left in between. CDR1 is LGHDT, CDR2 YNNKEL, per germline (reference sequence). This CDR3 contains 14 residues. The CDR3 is CASSHRTRSYEQYF. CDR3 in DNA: TGTGCCAGCAGCCACCGGACCCGCTCCTACGAGCAGTACTTC.

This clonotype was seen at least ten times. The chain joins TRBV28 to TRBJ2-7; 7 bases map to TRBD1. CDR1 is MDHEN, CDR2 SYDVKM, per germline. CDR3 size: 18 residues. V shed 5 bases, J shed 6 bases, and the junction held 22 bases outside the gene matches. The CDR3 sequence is CASSVREQGLGARLEQYF. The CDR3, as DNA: TGTGCCAGCAGTGTCCGAGAACAGGGGCTGGGGGCCCGCCTCGAGCAGTACTTC.

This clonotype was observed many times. CDR3 DNA sequence: TGCAGCGTTGAAGATCCGAGCTCCTACGAGCAGTACTTC. The encoded protein is CSVEDPSSYEQYF. This chain joins TRBV29-1 and TRBJ2-7, with no clear D. CDR1 is SQVTM, CDR2 ANQGSEA, per germline. The CDR3 sequence is 13 residues long. Trimming shortened V by 0 bases and J by 0 bases, and 6 bases separated the two germline ends.